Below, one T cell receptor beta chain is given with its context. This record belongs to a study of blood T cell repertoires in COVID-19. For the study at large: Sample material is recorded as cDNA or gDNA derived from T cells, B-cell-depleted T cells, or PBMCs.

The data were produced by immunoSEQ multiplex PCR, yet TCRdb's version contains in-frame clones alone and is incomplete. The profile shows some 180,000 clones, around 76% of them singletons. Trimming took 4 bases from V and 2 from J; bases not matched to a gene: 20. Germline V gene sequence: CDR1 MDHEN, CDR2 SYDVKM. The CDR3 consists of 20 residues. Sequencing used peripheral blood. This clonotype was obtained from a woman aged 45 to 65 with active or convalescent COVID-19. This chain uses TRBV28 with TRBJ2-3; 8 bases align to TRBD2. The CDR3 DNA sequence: TGTGCCAGCAGTTCCATTCTAGCGGGTACTAAAGACACGGCCACAGATACGCAGTATTTT. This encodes CASSSILAGTKDTATDTQYF. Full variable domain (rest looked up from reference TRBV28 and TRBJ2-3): DVKVTQSSRYLVKRTGEKVFLECVQDMDHENMFWYRQDPGLGLRLIYFSYDVKMKEKGDIPEGYSVSREKKERFSLILESASTNQTSMYLCASSSILAGTKDTATDTQYFGPGTRLTVL.